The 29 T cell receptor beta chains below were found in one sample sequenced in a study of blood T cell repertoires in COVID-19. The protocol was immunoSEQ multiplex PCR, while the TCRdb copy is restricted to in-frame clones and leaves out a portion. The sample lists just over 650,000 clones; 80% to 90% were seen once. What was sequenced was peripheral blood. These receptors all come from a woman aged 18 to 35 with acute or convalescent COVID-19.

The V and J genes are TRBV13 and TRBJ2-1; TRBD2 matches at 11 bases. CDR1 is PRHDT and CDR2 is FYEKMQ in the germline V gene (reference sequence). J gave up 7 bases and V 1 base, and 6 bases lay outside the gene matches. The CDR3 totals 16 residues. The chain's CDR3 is CASSLEAGLAENEQFF. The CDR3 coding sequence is TGTGCCAGCAGCTTAGAGGCGGGACTAGCGGAAAATGAGCAGTTCTTC.

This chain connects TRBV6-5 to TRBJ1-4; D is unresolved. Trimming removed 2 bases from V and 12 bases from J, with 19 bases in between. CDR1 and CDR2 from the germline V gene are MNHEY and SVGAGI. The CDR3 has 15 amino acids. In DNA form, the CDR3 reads TGTGCCAGCAGTTACGCCCCAGGATCAAGAGTAGAACTGTTTTTT. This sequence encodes CASSYAPGSRVELFF.

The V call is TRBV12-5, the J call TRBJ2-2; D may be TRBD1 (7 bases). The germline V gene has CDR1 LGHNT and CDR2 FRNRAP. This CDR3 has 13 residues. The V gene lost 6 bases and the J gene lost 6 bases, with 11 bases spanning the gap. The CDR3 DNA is TGTGCTAGTGGCTTCAGGGGGGCCGGGGAGCTGTTTTTT. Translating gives CASGFRGAGELFF. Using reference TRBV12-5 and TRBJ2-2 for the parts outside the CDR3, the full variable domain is DARVTQTPRHKVTEMGQEVTMRCQPILGHNTVFWYRQTMMQGLELLAYFRNRAPLDDSGMPKDRFSAEMPDATLATLKIQPSEPRDSAVYFCASGFRGAGELFFGEGSRLTVL.

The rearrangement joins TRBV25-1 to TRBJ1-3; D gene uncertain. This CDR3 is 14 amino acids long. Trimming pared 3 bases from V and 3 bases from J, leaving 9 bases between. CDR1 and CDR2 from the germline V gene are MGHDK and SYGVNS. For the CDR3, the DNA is TGTGCCAGCAGTGATTCCGGGGTTGGAAACACCATATATTTT. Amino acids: CASSDSGVGNTIYF.

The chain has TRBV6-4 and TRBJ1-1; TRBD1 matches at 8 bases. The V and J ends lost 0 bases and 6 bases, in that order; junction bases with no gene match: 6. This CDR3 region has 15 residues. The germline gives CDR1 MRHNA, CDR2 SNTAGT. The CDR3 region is CASSDSSTGVAEAFF. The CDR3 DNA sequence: TGTGCCAGCAGTGACTCTTCGACAGGGGTAGCTGAAGCTTTCTTT.

CDR3 bases: TGTGCCAGCACCGAGGGAGGTATTGCGGGGGAGCAGTACTTC. Its protein product is CASTEGGIAGEQYF. The V and J genes are TRBV6-5 and TRBJ2-7; tentative D call: TRBD2 (6 bases). V lost 7 bases, J lost 7 bases, and 20 bases lay in between. This CDR3 region has 14 residues. Per the germline V gene, CDR1 is MNHEY and CDR2 is SVGAGI.

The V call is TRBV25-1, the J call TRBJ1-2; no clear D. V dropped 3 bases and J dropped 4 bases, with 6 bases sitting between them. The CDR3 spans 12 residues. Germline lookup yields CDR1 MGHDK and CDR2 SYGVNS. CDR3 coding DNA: TGTGCCAGCAGTGAGCGGGCCTATGGCTACACCTTC. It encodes CASSERAYGYTF.

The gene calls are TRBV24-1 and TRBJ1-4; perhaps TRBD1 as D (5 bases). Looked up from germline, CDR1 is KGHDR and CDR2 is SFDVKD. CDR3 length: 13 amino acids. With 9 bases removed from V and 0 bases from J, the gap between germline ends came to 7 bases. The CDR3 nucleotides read TGTGCCACCGGAGGGGCAACTAATGAAAAACTGTTTTTT. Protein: CATGGATNEKLFF.

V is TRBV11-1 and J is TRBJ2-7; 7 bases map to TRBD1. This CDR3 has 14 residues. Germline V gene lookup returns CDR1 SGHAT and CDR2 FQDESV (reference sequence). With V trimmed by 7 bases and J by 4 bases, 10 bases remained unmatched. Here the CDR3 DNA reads TGTGCCAGCACTCCACAGGGGCCCTATTACGAGCAGTACTTC. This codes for CASTPQGPYYEQYF.

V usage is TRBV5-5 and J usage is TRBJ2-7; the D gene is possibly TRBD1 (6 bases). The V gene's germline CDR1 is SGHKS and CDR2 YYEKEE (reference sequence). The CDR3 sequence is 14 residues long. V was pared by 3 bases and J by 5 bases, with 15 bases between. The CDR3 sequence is CASSSGERVHEQYF. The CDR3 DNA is TGTGCCAGCAGCTCAGGGGAAAGAGTCCACGAGCAGTACTTC. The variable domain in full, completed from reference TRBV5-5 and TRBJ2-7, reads DAGVTQSPTHLIKTRGQQVTLRCSPISGHKSVSWYQQVLGQGPQFIFQYYEKEERGRGNFPDRFSARQFPNYSSELNVNALLLGDSALYLCASSSGERVHEQYFGPGTRLTVT.

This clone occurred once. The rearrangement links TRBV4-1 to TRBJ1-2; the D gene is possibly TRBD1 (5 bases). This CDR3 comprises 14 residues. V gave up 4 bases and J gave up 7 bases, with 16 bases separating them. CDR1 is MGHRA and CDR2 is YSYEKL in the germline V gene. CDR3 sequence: CASSPVGTIIGYTF. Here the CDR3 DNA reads TGCGCCAGCAGCCCGGTCGGGACTATAATTGGCTACACCTTC.

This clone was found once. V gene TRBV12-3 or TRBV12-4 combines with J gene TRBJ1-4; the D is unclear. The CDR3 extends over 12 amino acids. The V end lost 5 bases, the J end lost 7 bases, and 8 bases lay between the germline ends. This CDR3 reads CASSRWAEKLFF. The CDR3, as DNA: TGTGCCAGCAGTCGTTGGGCTGAAAAACTGTTTTTT.

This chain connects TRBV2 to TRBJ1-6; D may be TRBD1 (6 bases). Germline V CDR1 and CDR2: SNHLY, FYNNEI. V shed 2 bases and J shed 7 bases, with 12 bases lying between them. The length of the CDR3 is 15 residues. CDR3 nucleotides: TGTGCCAGCAGTGAAAGGGTCACAGGGAATTCACCCCTCCACTTT. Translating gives CASSERVTGNSPLHF.

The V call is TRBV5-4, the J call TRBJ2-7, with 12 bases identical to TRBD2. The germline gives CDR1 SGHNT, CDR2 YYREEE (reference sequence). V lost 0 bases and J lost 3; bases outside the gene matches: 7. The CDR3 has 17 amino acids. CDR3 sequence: CASSLASSGGALYEQYF. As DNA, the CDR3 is TGTGCCAGCAGCTTGGCATCTAGCGGGGGGGCTCTCTACGAGCAGTACTTC.

CDR3 sequence: CASSLGQIRNTEAFF. As DNA, the CDR3 is TGTGCCAGCAGCCTCGGACAGATCAGAAACACTGAAGCTTTCTTT. The chain is built from TRBV14 and TRBJ1-1, with D possibly being TRBD1 (6 bases). This CDR3 is built from 15 residues. The germline V gene has CDR1 SGHDN and CDR2 FVKESK. V was pared by 4 bases and J by 2 bases, with 14 bases between.

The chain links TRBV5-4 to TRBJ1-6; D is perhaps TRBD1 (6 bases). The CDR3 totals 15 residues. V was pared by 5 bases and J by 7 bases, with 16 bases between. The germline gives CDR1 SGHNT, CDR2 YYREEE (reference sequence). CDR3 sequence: CASSPGGAGNSPLHF. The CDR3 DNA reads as TGTGCCAGCAGTCCGGGGGGGGCGGGGAATTCACCCCTCCACTTT.

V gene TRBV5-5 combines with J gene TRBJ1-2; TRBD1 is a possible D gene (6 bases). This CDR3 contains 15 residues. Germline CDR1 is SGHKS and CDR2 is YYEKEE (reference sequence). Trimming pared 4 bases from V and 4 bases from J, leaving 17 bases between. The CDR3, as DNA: TGTGCCAGCAGCCCCGGGGGGGCGGGCTTCTATGGCTACACCTTC. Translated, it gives CASSPGGAGFYGYTF.

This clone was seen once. DNA of the CDR3: TGTGCCAGCAGCTTAGAGGGGCAGGAGACCCAGTACTTC. Translation: CASSLEGQETQYF. The rearrangement uses TRBV11-3 and TRBJ2-5, with D tentatively TRBD1 (5 bases). CDR1 and CDR2 from the germline V gene are SGHNT and YENEEA. The CDR3 length is 13 residues. V was cut by 0 bases and J by 5 bases, with 7 bases left in between.

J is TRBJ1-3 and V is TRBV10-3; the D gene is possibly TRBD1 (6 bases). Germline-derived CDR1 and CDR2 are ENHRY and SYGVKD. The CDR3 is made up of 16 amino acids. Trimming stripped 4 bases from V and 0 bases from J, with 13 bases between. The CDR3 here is CAISASDRNSGNTIYF. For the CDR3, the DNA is TGTGCCATCAGTGCATCGGACAGAAACTCTGGAAACACCATATATTTT.

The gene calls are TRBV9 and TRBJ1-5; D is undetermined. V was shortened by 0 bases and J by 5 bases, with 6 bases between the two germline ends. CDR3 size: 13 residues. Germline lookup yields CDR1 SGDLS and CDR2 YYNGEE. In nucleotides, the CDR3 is TGTGCCAGCAGCGTAGGGAGTGATCAGCCCCAGCATTTT. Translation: CASSVGSDQPQHF.

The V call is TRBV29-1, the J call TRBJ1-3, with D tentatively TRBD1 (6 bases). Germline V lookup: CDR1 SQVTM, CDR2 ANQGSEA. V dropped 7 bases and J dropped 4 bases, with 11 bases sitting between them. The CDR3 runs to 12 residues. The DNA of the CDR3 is TGCAGCGCTGGGACATACGGAAACACCATATATTTT. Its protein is CSAGTYGNTIYF.

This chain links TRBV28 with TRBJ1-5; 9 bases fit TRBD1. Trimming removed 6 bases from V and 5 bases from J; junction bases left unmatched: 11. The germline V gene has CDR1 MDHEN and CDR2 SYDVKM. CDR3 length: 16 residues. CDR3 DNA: TGTGCCAGCAGCCCGACAGGGGGAGTTATTGATCAGCCCCAGCATTTT. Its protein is CASSPTGGVIDQPQHF.

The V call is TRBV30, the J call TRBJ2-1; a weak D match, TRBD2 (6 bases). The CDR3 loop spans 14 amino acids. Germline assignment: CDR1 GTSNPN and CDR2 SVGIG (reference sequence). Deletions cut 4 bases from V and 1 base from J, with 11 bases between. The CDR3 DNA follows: TGTGCCTGGACGGGACGGGGGTCCTACAATGAGCAGTTCTTC. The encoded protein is CAWTGRGSYNEQFF.

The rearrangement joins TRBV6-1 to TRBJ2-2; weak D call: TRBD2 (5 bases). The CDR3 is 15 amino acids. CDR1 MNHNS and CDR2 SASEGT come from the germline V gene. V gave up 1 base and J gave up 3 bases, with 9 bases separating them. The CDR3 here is CASSEGRADTGELFF. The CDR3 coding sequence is TGTGCCAGCAGTGAAGGCCGAGCGGACACCGGGGAGCTGTTTTTT.

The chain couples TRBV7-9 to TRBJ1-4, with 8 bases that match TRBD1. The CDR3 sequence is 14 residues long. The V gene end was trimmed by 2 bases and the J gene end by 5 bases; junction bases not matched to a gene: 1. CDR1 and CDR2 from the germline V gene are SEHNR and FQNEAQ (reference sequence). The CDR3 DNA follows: TGTGCCAGCAGCTTAAGGACAGGGAATGAAAAACTGTTTTTT. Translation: CASSLRTGNEKLFF.

The CDR3 region is CASRRGLAGVTQYF. In nucleotides, the CDR3 is TGTGCCAGCAGGAGAGGACTAGCGGGGGTTACGCAGTATTTT. This rearrangement joins TRBV6-5 to TRBJ2-3; 13 nucleotides agree with TRBD2. The V gene end was trimmed by 6 bases and the J gene end by 8 bases; junction bases not matched to a gene: 5. This CDR3 has 14 amino acids. CDR1 and CDR2 (germline): MNHEY, SVGAGI.

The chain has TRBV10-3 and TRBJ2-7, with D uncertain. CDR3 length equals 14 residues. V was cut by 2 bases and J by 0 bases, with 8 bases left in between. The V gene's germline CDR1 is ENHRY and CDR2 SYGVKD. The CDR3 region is CAISENGNSYEQYF. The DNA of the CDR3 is TGTGCCATCAGTGAGAACGGTAACTCCTACGAGCAGTACTTC.

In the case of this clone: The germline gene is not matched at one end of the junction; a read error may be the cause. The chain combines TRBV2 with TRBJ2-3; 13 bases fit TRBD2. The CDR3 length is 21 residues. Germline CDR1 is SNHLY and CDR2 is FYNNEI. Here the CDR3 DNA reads TGTGCCAGCAGAGAAGCCAGACTAGCGGGGGGCTCGCGGGCGGGAGCAGATACGCAGTATTTT. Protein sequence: CASREARLAGGSRAGADTQYF.

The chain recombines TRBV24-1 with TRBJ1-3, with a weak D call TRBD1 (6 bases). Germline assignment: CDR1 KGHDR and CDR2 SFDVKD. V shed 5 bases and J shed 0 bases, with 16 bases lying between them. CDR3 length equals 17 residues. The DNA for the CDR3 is TGTGCCACCAGTGGCCGGGACACCTCGAGCTCTGGAAACACCATATATTTT. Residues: CATSGRDTSSSGNTIYF.